This entry lists 23 T cell receptor beta chains sequenced from one sample in a study of technical replicates of blood from a handful of donors. The protocol was immunoSEQ multiplex PCR, while the TCRdb copy is restricted to in-frame clones and leaves out a portion. The table has some 90,000 clones, roughly 95% seen once. Source material: T cells isolated from PBMCs. Receptor source: a human donor in good health.

The chain joins TRBV9 to TRBJ1-5; the match to TRBD1 covers 9 bases. Germline-derived CDR1 and CDR2 are SGDLS and YYNGEE. The trim removed 3 bases at V and 6 bases at J, leaving 7 bases unmatched. The CDR3 has 15 amino acids. CDR3 DNA: TGTGCCAGCAGCGATACAGGGGGCGCGGGTCAGCCCCAGCATTTT. It encodes CASSDTGGAGQPQHF.

The chain uses TRBV29-1 and TRBJ2-1; 12 bases agree with TRBD2. V gave up 4 bases and J gave up 7 bases; unmatched junction bases: 5. Germline CDR1 reads SQVTM; CDR2 reads ANQGSEA. This CDR3 has 14 amino acids. CDR3: CSVGLAGGPNEQFF. The CDR3 DNA reads as TGCAGCGTTGGCCTAGCGGGAGGGCCTAATGAGCAGTTCTTC.

The sample holds a few counts of this clone. This sequence joins TRBV18 and TRBJ1-2; TRBD1 might be the D (5 bases). CDR3 length: 13 residues. V was cut by 5 bases and J by 7 bases, with 14 bases left in between. Germline V gene lookup returns CDR1 KGHSH and CDR2 LQKENI. Written as DNA, the CDR3 is TGTGCCAGCTCAACGGACATAACGTCTGGCTACACCTTC. It yields the protein CASSTDITSGYTF.

The sample holds one count of this clone. This chain connects TRBV7-8 to TRBJ1-2, with 9 bases lining up with TRBD1. Germline V gene data show CDR1 as SGHVS and CDR2 as FQNEAQ. This CDR3 has 15 residues. The junction had 7 bases not matched to a gene; V was cut back by 1 base and J by 7 bases. The CDR3 DNA follows: TGTGCCAGCAGCTTAGGGTACACAGGGGGCGGTGGCTACACCTTC. Protein product: CASSLGYTGGGGYTF.

The rearrangement uses TRBV12-1 and TRBJ2-3; TRBD2, the table's D call, was not compared with the DNA. TRBV12-1 is tagged as a pseudogene. The CDR3 is made up of 18 amino acids. CDR3 sequence: CASSLPTYSGRATDTQYF. CDR3 DNA sequence: TGTGCCAGCAGCCTCCCCACCTATAGCGGGAGGGCCACAGATACGCAGTATTTT.

This chain joins TRBV18 and TRBJ2-7, with 9 nucleotides matching TRBD1. V trimming: 3 bases; J trimming: 2 bases; junction bases outside the gene matches: 5. Germline V gene sequence: CDR1 KGHSH, CDR2 LQKENI. The CDR3 has 15 amino acids. The CDR3 region is CASSPTGQGAYEQYF. Written as DNA, the CDR3 is TGTGCCAGCTCACCTACGGGACAGGGTGCCTACGAGCAGTACTTC. Full variable domain (outside the CDR3, taken from reference TRBV18 and TRBJ2-7): NAGVMQNPRHLVRRRGQEARLRCSPMKGHSHVYWYRQLPEEGLKFMVYLQKENIIDESGMPKERFSAEFPKEGPSILRIQQVVRGDSAAYFCASSPTGQGAYEQYFGPGTRLTVT.

The rearrangement uses TRBV27 and TRBJ2-2; the D gene is possibly TRBD1 (6 bases). Per germline, CDR1 MNHEY and CDR2 SMNVEV (reference sequence). Trimming took 2 bases from V and 6 from J, leaving 10 bases between them. This CDR3 has 14 amino acids. The CDR3 DNA reads as TGTGCCAGCAGTTTAGGGGGCGGATCCGGGGAGCTGTTTTTT. Encoded protein: CASSLGGGSGELFF.

This chain links TRBV7-2 with TRBJ2-1, with D possibly being TRBD1 (5 bases). The V end lost 5 bases, the J end lost 1 base, and 18 bases lay between the germline ends. CDR3 size: 17 residues. Germline values: CDR1 SGHTA, CDR2 FQGNSA. The CDR3 region has the DNA TGTGCCAGCAGCAGGAGCACCGAGACAGCTTCCTACAATGAGCAGTTCTTC. Protein: CASSRSTETASYNEQFF.

This clone appeared once. This rearrangement joins TRBV25-1 to TRBJ1-4; the D is unclear. Germline assignment: CDR1 MGHDK and CDR2 SYGVNS. The CDR3 has 12 amino acids. Trimming pared 7 bases from V and 3 bases from J, leaving 6 bases between. The CDR3 coding sequence is TGTGCCAGCACCGGAGCTAATGAAAAACTGTTTTTT. It is translated as CASTGANEKLFF.

This rearrangement joins TRBV4-1 to TRBJ1-3; the D is unclear. The CDR3 has 17 residues. Germline values: CDR1 MGHRA, CDR2 YSYEKL. The V gene lost 1 base and the J gene lost 0 bases, with 13 bases spanning the gap. CDR3 nucleotides: TGCGCCAGCAGCCAAGTAGACCCTGCGGTCTCTGGAAACACCATATATTTT. Translation: CASSQVDPAVSGNTIYF.

This rearrangement joins TRBV4-2 to TRBJ1-1; no clear D gene. The germline V gene encodes CDR1 LGHNA and CDR2 YNFKEQ. The CDR3 runs 14 residues. Trimming stripped 1 base from V and 11 bases from J, with 17 bases between. CDR3 loop: CASSQGAIWGVAFF. As DNA, the CDR3 is TGTGCCAGCAGCCAAGGAGCGATATGGGGAGTCGCTTTCTTT.

The chain employs TRBV25-1 and TRBJ1-1; no clear D. V was shortened by 5 bases and J by 2 bases, with 3 bases between the two germline ends. This CDR3 contains 11 residues. Germline CDR1 is MGHDK and CDR2 is SYGVNS. CDR3 amino acids: CASSLNTEAFF. The CDR3 DNA sequence: TGTGCCAGCAGTCTAAACACTGAAGCTTTCTTT.

The chain combines TRBV23-1 with TRBJ1-5, with 8 bases that match TRBD1. TRBV23-1 is an ORF; its function is uncertain. The CDR3 has 17 amino acids. V was pared by 1 base and J by 7 bases, with 12 bases of the junction left unmatched. Written as DNA, the CDR3 is TGCGCCAGCAGTCAATTATTGACAGGGGCCCTCAGGCAGCCCCAGCATTTT. Protein product: CASSQLLTGALRQPQHF.

Notes on this clone: A read error may account for a junction end that differs from germline. The chain joins TRBV9 to TRBJ1-2; 11 bases are shared with TRBD1. Germline lookup yields CDR1 SGDLS and CDR2 YYNGEE. The CDR3 runs 12 residues. The CDR3 nucleotides are TGTGCCAGCAGCCCAGGACAGGGGGCGAGCTCCTTC. Protein: CASSPGQGASSF.

V is TRBV28 and J is TRBJ2-1, with TRBD2 matching over 8 bases. Germline V gives CDR1 MDHEN, CDR2 SYDVKM. Losses at the gene ends were 7 bases for V and 9 bases for J; bases not matched to a gene: 11. CDR3 length: 14 residues. The CDR3 nucleotides read TGTGCCAGCAACACCGGGACTAGGGACACTGAGCAGTTCTTC. Amino acids: CASNTGTRDTEQFF. The whole variable domain, remainder taken from reference TRBV28 and TRBJ2-1, is DVKVTQSSRYLVKRTGEKVFLECVQDMDHENMFWYRQDPGLGLRLIYFSYDVKMKEKGDIPEGYSVSREKKERFSLILESASTNQTSMYLCASNTGTRDTEQFFGPGTRLTVL.

The genes are TRBV14 and TRBJ2-7, with unresolved D. Trimming cost V 2 bases and J 3 bases, with 8 bases left between them. This CDR3 is 13 amino acids long. Germline values: CDR1 SGHDN, CDR2 FVKESK. CDR3 region: CASSQLGVYEQYF. CDR3 bases: TGTGCCAGCAGCCAACTGGGCGTCTACGAGCAGTACTTC.

The chain links TRBV6-5 to TRBJ2-7; 10 nucleotides agree with TRBD2. The CDR3 extends over 14 amino acids. V dropped 5 bases and J dropped 3; count of bases not matched to a gene: 4. CDR1 is MNHEY and CDR2 is SVGAGI in the germline V gene. CDR3: CASSTLAGDYEQYF. The CDR3 DNA sequence: TGTGCCAGCAGTACTCTAGCGGGGGACTACGAGCAGTACTTC.

CDR3 bases: TGTGCCAGCAGCCTCGGGGTCCCGGAGACCATCACAGATACGCAGTATTTT. This gives the protein CASSLGVPETITDTQYF. The chain couples TRBV7-9 to TRBJ2-3; TRBD2 might be the D (5 bases). Trimming cost V 5 bases and J 2 bases, with 20 bases left between them. The CDR3 sequence is 17 residues long. The germline V gene has CDR1 SEHNR and CDR2 FQNEAQ (reference sequence).

The V call is TRBV30, the J call TRBJ2-1; TRBD2 aligns across 9 bases. CDR1 GTSNPN and CDR2 SVGIG come from the germline V gene (reference sequence). V shed 3 bases and J 5 bases; nucleotides not matched to a gene: 5. CDR3 length: 14 residues. Here the CDR3 DNA reads TGTGCCTGGAGGTTAGCGGGAGAAAACAATGAGCAGTTCTTC. This encodes CAWRLAGENNEQFF.

The chain joins TRBV12-5 to TRBJ2-7; TRBD1 matches 11 bases. The CDR3 length is 16 residues. V shed 0 bases and J 5 bases; nucleotides not matched to a gene: 6. Looked up from germline, CDR1 is LGHNT and CDR2 is FRNRAP. CDR3 in amino acids: CASGLVLGTGGHEQYF. The CDR3 DNA reads as TGTGCTAGTGGTTTGGTACTGGGGACAGGGGGGCACGAGCAGTACTTC.

This clone occurred once. The chain joins TRBV11-2 to TRBJ2-2; 7 nucleotides line up with TRBD1. The CDR3 is 14 amino acids. Per germline, CDR1 SGHAT and CDR2 FQNNGV. The J segment lost 3 bases and the V segment lost 2 bases, leaving 0 bases of the junction unmatched. As DNA, the CDR3 is TGTGCCAGCAGCTTAACAGGGGACACCGGGGAGCTGTTTTTT. This gives the protein CASSLTGDTGELFF.

This chain uses TRBV6-5 with TRBJ1-2, with a possible D match to TRBD1 (5 bases). V was shortened by 6 bases and J by 5 bases, with 13 bases between the two germline ends. CDR1 is MNHEY and CDR2 is SVGAGI in the germline V gene. This CDR3 is 13 amino acids long. The CDR3 reads CASRPGNGYGYTF. As DNA, the CDR3 is TGTGCCAGCAGACCAGGGAACGGGTATGGCTACACCTTC.

V usage is TRBV7-2 and J usage is TRBJ1-1, with 8 bases identical to TRBD1. The CDR3 has 15 residues. Germline CDR1 reads SGHTA; CDR2 reads FQGNSA. V was clipped by 1 base and J by 4 bases; unmatched bases: 5. CDR3 coding DNA: TGTGCCAGCAGCTTAGTGAGTGGACAGGGCACTGAAGCTTTCTTT. This gives the protein CASSLVSGQGTEAFF.